The clone carrying this TCR beta chain was counted only a few times. The antigen remains unidentified. The CDR3 is 13 residues long. The germline V gene encodes CDR1 KGHSH and CDR2 LQKENI. Between the trimmed V and J ends, which lost 4 bases and 3 bases, there was a span of 7 bases. This sample is drawn from a study of T-cell reconstitution after alpha-beta-depleted transplantation in children. This sample's TCRbeta library carried unique molecular identifier barcodes. MiXCR was run by TCRdb on the PCR reads, yielding one entry per CDR3 protein. The sample shows around 300,000 distinct CDR3 sequences, less than 9.5% of them seen only once. Study-level findings and limits: Most T-cell counts and diversity one year after the transplant came from T cells that were newly produced. Recipient T cells and thymic progenitors that survived were the source of the high TCRbeta diversity seen at day 60 in some patients. Several hundred graft clones that had expanded were reportedly the source of alpha-beta T cells about two months after transplant.

Sequenced here: peripheral blood, sampled 360 days after TCRalphabeta/CD19-depleted stem cell transplant. The chain is built from TRBV18 and TRBJ2-4; D is uncertain. The sequence was collected from a female patient aged 2 to 10 who had a stem cell transplant for Fanconi anemia, so the T cells may come from the graft donor. The CDR3 sequence: CASSLKDKNIQYF. The CDR3 nucleotides read TGTGCCAGCTCACTTAAGGACAAAAACATTCAGTACTTC.